This is a list of T cell receptor beta chains from one sample in a study of cytotoxic CD8 clonotypes in ibrutinib-treated CLL. Only in-frame clones appear in the TCRdb table, and some are missing; sequencing was by immunoSEQ multiplex PCR. Of some 170,000 clones detected, approximately 90% appear once; the ten largest clones hold approximately 2.9%. The specimen comprised PBMCs, sampled at disease progression, from a patient treated with ibrutinib. The receptors originated from a human donor with chronic lymphocytic leukemia. The CDR3 runs from the conserved cysteine through the conserved F or W. A D gene is named only where the DNA matches it firmly. Not all rows give a size; the values are once, few, many and, for expanded clones, a class.

NA | NA | TRBJ2-1 | TRBV6-1 | TGTGCCAGCAGTGCTAATACACACACTCGTGAGCAGTTCTTC | CASSANTHTREQFF
once | TRBD2 | TRBJ2-7 | TRBV27 | TGTGCCAGCAGTTCTGGACTAGCGGCAACCTACGAGCAGTACTTC | CASSSGLAATYEQYF
NA | NA | TRBJ1-2 | TRBV5-8 | TGTGCCAGCAGCTTGGAAGGGACCGGGAACAGCTATGGCTACACCTTC | CASSLEGTGNSYGYTF
NA | NA | TRBJ2-7 | TRBV5-8 | TGTGCCACCCATTTTCGGGAGCACCTCTCCTACGAGCAGTACTTC | CATHFREHLSYEQYF
NA | TRBD1 | TRBJ2-2 | TRBV19 | TGTGCCAGTATGACCCTCGTCAGGGGGCTTAACACCGGGGAGCTGTTTTTT | CASMTLVRGLNTGELFF
NA | NA | TRBJ2-2 | TRBV27 | TGTGCCAGCAGACAAGGGGACGTGAGCGGGGAGCTGTTTTTT | CASRQGDVSGELFF
NA | NA | TRBJ2-3 | TRBV9 | TGTGCCAGCAGCGTAGGGCCGGGACTTCGCACAGATACGCAGTATTTT | CASSVGPGLRTDTQYF
NA | NA | TRBJ2-2 | TRBV10-1 | TGCGCCAGCTCGCAGGGGAGGGTCGCCGGGGAGCTGTTTTTT | CASSQGRVAGELFF
NA | NA | TRBJ2-6 | TRBV4-2 | TGTGCCAGCAGCCAAGTTACTACAGGATCTGGGGCCAACGTCCTGACTTTC | CASSQVTTGSGANVLTF
NA | TRBD1 | TRBJ1-4 | TRBV28 | TGTGCCAGCAGTCATCCAGACAGGGACGAAAAACTGTTTTTT | CASSHPDRDEKLFF
NA | NA | TRBJ1-1 | TRBV15 | TGTGCCACCAGCAGAAGACAGCTGAACACTGAAGCTTTCTTT | CATSRRQLNTEAFF
NA | NA | TRBJ2-3 | TRBV7-9 | TGTGCCAGCAGCCCCAGACTCAGCACAGATACGCAGTATTTT | CASSPRLSTDTQYF
NA | NA | TRBJ1-1 | TRBV20-1 | TGCAGTGCTGGGAGACAAACCACGACTTTCTTT | CSAGRQTTTFF
NA | NA | TRBJ2-3 | TRBV19 | TGTGCCAGTAGTACTCGGACAGATACGCAGTATTTT | CASSTRTDTQYF
NA | TRBD1 | TRBJ1-1 | TRBV2 | TGTGCCAGCAGTTCGGAACAGGGGGGTGAAGCTTTCTTT | CASSSEQGGEAFF
NA | NA | TRBJ2-3 | TRBV29-1 | TGCAGCGTTGAGATCAGGGCGGGACGAACAGATACGCAGTATTTT | CSVEIRAGRTDTQYF
NA | NA | TRBJ1-2 | TRBV18 | TGTGCCAGCTCACCGGACAGCTATGGCTACACCTTC | CASSPDSYGYTF
NA | NA | TRBJ2-1 | TRBV4-2 | TGTGCCAGCAGCCAAGAGCCCGGGAGTCCGGGTGAGCAGTTCTTC | CASSQEPGSPGEQFF
NA | NA | TRBJ2-3 | TRBV6-4 | TGTGCCAGCAGTGTTCGTACCAGGGACACAGATACGCAGTATTTT | CASSVRTRDTDTQYF
NA | NA | TRBJ1-2 | TRBV5-1 | TGCGCCAGCAGCTTGGACGGCAGGGGTTTCTATGGCTACACCTTC | CASSLDGRGFYGYTF
NA | NA | TRBJ1-4 | TRBV29-1 | TGCAGCGTTGGACGGGATGCAACTAATGAAAAACTGTTTTTT | CSVGRDATNEKLFF
NA | TRBD1 | TRBJ1-4 | TRBV6-5 | TGTGCCAGCAGGGGGACAGTAACTAGTGAAAAACTGTTTTTT | CASRGTVTSEKLFF
NA | TRBD1 | TRBJ1-5 | TRBV27 | TGTGCCAGCAGTTTATTGTCGGTCGGGGACAGCATCAATCAGCCCCAGCATTTT | CASSLLSVGDSINQPQHF
NA | TRBD2 | TRBJ2-3 | TRBV5-1 | TGCGCCAGCAGCTTGGCCATACGGCTAGCGGGGAGCACAGATACGCAGTATTTT | CASSLAIRLAGSTDTQYF
NA | NA | TRBJ2-7 | TRBV5-4 | TGTGCCAGCAGCTACGGGAATGCCCCCTACGAGCAGTACTTC | CASSYGNAPYEQYF
NA | NA | TRBJ1-1 | TRBV2 | TGTGCCAGCGGCCGGGGGACTGAAGCTTTCTTT | CASGRGTEAFF
few | TRBD2 | TRBJ2-7 | TRBV27 | TGTGCCAGCAGCCGGACATGGACTAGCGGGACCTACGAGCAGTACTTC | CASSRTWTSGTYEQYF
NA | NA | TRBJ2-1 | TRBV28 | TGTGCCAGCAGTTCGTCGTTGGGGAGCTCCTACAATGAGCAGTTCTTC | CASSSSLGSSYNEQFF
NA | NA | TRBJ1-2 | TRBV28 | TGTGCCAGCAGTTCAGGGCCAGATAACTATGGCTACACCTTC | CASSSGPDNYGYTF
NA | TRBD1 | TRBJ1-2 | TRBV19 | TGTGCCAGTAGTACCCACAGGGGGAAGGTGGAAGGCTACACCTTC | CASSTHRGKVEGYTF
NA | TRBD1 | TRBJ2-2 | TRBV5-1 | TGCGCCAGCAGCCGACAGGGTGAGAACACCGGGGAGCTGTTTTTT | CASSRQGENTGELFF
NA | NA | TRBJ1-1 | TRBV28 | TGTGCCAGCAGTTTAATTAGGCACACTGAAGCTTTCTTT | CASSLIRHTEAFF
NA | NA | TRBJ1-1 | TRBV19 | TGTGCCAGTAGTCAATCGGGGGTCGTCTACACTGAAGCTTTCTTT | CASSQSGVVYTEAFF
NA | NA | TRBJ2-2 | TRBV5-5 | TGTGCCAGCAGCTTGGATCGGGGGTTGAACACCGGGGAGCTGTTTTTT | CASSLDRGLNTGELFF
NA | TRBD2 | TRBJ2-1 | TRBV19 | TGTGCCAGTAGCCCGGGACTAGAGCCCAATGAGCAGTTCTTC | CASSPGLEPNEQFF
NA | NA | TRBJ1-4 | TRBV28 | TGTGCCAGCACCTATTCAGGGATTGATGAAAAACTGTTTTTT | CASTYSGIDEKLFF
NA | NA | TRBJ1-3 | TRBV30 | TGTGCCTGGAGCCCCTCTGGAAACACCATATATTTT | CAWSPSGNTIYF
NA | NA | TRBJ2-7 | TRBV11-3 | TGTGCCAGCAGCTTAGGAACAGGAGGGGCGCTAGACGAGCAGTACTTC | CASSLGTGGALDEQYF
NA | NA | TRBJ2-2 | TRBV19 | TGTGCCAGTAGTAGAACCCTCAACAGTCCTACCGGGGAGCTGTTTTTT | CASSRTLNSPTGELFF
NA | NA | TRBJ1-3 | TRBV12-5 | TGTGCTAGTGGTTTGGTACGAGGGTTTGGAAACACCATATATTTT | CASGLVRGFGNTIYF
NA | NA | TRBJ2-1 | TRBV4-1 | TGCGCCAGCAGACTCGGCAGGTCGACTACCCTTTACAATGAGCAGTTCTTC | CASRLGRSTTLYNEQFF
once | NA | TRBJ1-1 | TRBV5-4 | TGTGCCAGCAGCTTACAACAGGGTATAGGGGCTGAAGCTTTCTTT | CASSLQQGIGAEAFF
NA | TRBD2 | TRBJ2-7 | TRBV11-2 | TGTGCCAGCAGCTTAGACGGACTAGCGGGACCTGAGGAGCAGTACTTC | CASSLDGLAGPEEQYF
once | NA | TRBJ2-1 | TRBV29-1 | TGCAGCGTTGAAGATCAAGTCAGCCGCTCCTACAATGAGCAGTTCTTC | CSVEDQVSRSYNEQFF
NA | TRBD2 | TRBJ2-7 | TRBV2 | TGTGCCAGCAGGAGGACTAGCAGACTATACGAGCAGTACTTC | CASRRTSRLYEQYF